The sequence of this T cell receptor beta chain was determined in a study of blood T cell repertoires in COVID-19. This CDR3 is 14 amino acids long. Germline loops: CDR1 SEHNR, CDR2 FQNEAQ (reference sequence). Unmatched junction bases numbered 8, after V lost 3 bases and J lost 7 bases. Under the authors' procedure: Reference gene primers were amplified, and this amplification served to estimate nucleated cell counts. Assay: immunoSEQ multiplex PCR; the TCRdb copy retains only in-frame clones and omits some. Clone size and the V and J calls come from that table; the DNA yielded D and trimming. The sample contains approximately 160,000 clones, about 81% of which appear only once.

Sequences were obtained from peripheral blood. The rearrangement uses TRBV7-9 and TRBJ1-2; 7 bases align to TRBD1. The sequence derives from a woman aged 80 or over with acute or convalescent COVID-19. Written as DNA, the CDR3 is TGTGCCAGCAGCTTGCCGGGACAGAAGCCTGGCTACACCTTC. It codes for CASSLPGQKPGYTF.